This TCR beta chain is drawn from a study of shared clonotypes between healthy human individuals. Profiling relied on immunoSEQ multiplex PCR, and the TCRdb table lists in-frame clones only, not all of them. The data hold fewer than 600,000 clones, with over 60% observed a single time. The CDR3 has 16 amino acids. Between the trimmed V and J ends, which lost 4 bases and 5 bases, there was a span of 20 bases. Germline V gives CDR1 SNHLY, CDR2 FYNNEI. The table lists this clone with a count of one. This TCR was sampled from a woman in her thirties or forties in good health. Some clones in this sample may be carry-over from other donors' samples. Material for sequencing was PBMCs. The rearrangement joins TRBV2 to TRBJ2-5; possible D gene TRBD2, 6 bases. The CDR3 sequence: CASSVKTGVSLETQYF. CDR3 nucleotide sequence: TGTGCCAGCAGTGTCAAAACGGGGGTGTCGTTGGAGACCCAGTACTTC.